The 5 T cell receptor beta chains in this list originate from one sample, sequenced in a study of CD8 T cells in Susac syndrome. It was with random hexamers that about 0.45 to 1 ug RNA was reverse transcribed. TCRdb analysed the immunoSEQ multiplex PCR reads with MiXCR anew, one entry per CDR3 protein. Found here are roughly 250,000 distinct CDR3 sequences, less than 96% of them singletons; the top ten hold approximately 0.1%. What was sequenced was CD4+ T cells from PBMCs. These receptors all come from a human donor with Susac syndrome.

V gene TRBV20-1 combines with J gene TRBJ2-3; perhaps TRBD2 as D (6 bases). The CDR3 extends over 14 amino acids. Germline CDR1 and CDR2: DFQATT and SNEGSKA (reference sequence). V lost 6 bases, J lost 6 bases, and 19 bases lay in between. The CDR3 spells CSAQPPTRLDTQYF. The CDR3 DNA is TGCAGTGCCCAACCTCCGACTAGGCTGGATACGCAGTATTTT.

CDR3 sequence (DNA): TGTGCCTGGACGCTGAACACTGAAGCTTTCTTT. Encoded protein: CAWTLNTEAFF. The rearrangement uses TRBV30 and TRBJ1-1, with D unclear. There are 11 residues in the CDR3. The V and J ends lost 4 bases and 0 bases respectively, with 3 bases between them. Looked up from germline, CDR1 is GTSNPN and CDR2 is SVGIG (reference sequence).

The CDR3 DNA reads as TGTGCCAGCAGACGCGCGGGAGGGCCGAATGAGCAGTTCTTC. It is translated as CASRRAGGPNEQFF. V is TRBV28 and J is TRBJ2-1; 9 nucleotides match TRBD2. The CDR3 has 14 residues. V was pared by 6 bases and J by 7 bases, with 7 bases of the junction left unmatched. From germline, CDR1 is MDHEN and CDR2 SYDVKM.

This chain connects TRBV29-1 to TRBJ1-1; 11 bases are a match to TRBD1. Germline V lookup: CDR1 SQVTM, CDR2 ANQGSEA. After removal of 7 bases from V and 0 bases from J, the junction contained 4 bases not matched to a gene. The CDR3 extends over 14 amino acids. For the CDR3, the DNA is TGCAGCGCTGGACAGGGGGCCATGAACACTGAAGCTTTCTTT. Its translation: CSAGQGAMNTEAFF.

The chain links TRBV20-1 to TRBJ2-5, with TRBD1 matching over 8 bases. V dropped 8 bases and J dropped 5; count of bases not matched to a gene: 13. CDR3 length: 14 residues. Per the germline V gene, CDR1 is DFQATT and CDR2 is SNEGSKA (reference sequence). The CDR3 region has the DNA TGCAGTTTTCCGGGACAGGAGGGACCCGAGACCCAGTACTTC. Translated, it gives CSFPGQEGPETQYF.